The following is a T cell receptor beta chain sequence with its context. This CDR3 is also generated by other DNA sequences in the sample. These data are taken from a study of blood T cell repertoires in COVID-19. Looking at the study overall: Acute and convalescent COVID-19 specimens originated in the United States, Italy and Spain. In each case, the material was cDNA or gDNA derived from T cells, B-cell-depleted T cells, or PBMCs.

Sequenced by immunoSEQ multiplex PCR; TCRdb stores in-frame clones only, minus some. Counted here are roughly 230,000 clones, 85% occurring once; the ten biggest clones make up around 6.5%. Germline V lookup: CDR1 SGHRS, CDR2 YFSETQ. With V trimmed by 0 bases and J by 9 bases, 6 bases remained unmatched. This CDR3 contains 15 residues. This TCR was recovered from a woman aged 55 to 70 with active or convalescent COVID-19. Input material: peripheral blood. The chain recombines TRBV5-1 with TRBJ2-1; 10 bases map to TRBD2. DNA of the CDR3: TGCGCCAGCAGCTTGGCTCTAGCGGGAGTCGGTGAGCAGTTCTTC. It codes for CASSLALAGVGEQFF.